This record concerns one T cell receptor (beta chain) sequence. The antigen remains unidentified. Investigators prepared the TCR beta libraries by applying iRepertoire HTBI primers and Arm-PCR of CDR3 regions. TCRdb redid the calling of the multiplex PCR reads with MiXCR, one entry per CDR3 protein. In the table there are 500,000 or so distinct CDR3 sequences, 11% to 15% of which are singletons. This entry belongs to a study of regulatory T cells in long-lasting Graves disease. Points from the study as a whole: Among samples with persistent disease, TRBV28, TRBJ1-2 and TRBJ2-5 were favored.

V lost 11 bases, J lost 1 base, and 6 bases stayed unmatched. The CDR3 spans 13 residues. As for time point: newly diagnosed GD, antithyroid drugs for less than 3 months. Scientists built the TCR library using RNA that was extracted from PBMCs. Xi'an, China, was home to the endocrinology department that provided patients. The sample also formed part of further work on T cells in Graves' hyperthyroidism and ophthalmopathy. As reported in that work: Patients aged 18 to 65 had newly diagnosed hyperthyroidism that had lasted under 2 months.

The material was peripheral blood mononuclear cells (PBMCs), obtained at new diagnosis, from a patient treated with antithyroid drugs. This rearrangement joins TRBV12-3 or TRBV12-4 to TRBJ2-3, with 7 positions matching TRBD2. The sequence derives from a woman aged 45-59 years with Graves disease. CDR3 loop: CASFAGGTDTQYF. CDR3 in DNA: TGTGCCTCCTTTGCGGGGGGCACAGATACGCAGTATTTT.